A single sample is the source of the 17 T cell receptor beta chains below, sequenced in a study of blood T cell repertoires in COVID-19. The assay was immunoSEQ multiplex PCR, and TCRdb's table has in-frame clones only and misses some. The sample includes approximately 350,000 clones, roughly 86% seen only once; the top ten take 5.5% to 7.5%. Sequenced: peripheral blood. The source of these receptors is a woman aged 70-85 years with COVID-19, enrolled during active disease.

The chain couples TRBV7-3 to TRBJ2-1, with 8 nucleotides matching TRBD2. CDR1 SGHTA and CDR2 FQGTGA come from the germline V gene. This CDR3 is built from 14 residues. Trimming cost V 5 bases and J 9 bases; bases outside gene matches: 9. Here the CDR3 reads CASSGSGGEIEQFF. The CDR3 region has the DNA TGTGCCAGCAGCGGCTCGGGAGGGGAGATTGAGCAGTTCTTC.

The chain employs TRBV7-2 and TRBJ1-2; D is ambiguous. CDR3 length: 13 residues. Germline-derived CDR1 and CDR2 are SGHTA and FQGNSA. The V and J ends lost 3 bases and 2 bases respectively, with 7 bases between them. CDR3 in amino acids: CASSLAVNYGYTF. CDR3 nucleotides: TGTGCCAGCAGCTTGGCGGTGAACTATGGCTACACCTTC.

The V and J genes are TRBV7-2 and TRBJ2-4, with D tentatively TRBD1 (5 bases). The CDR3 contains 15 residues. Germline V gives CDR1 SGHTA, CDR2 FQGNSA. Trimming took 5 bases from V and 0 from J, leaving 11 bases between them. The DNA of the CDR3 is TGTGCCAGCAGCCACGCAGGGCTAGCCAAAAACATTCAGTACTTC. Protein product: CASSHAGLAKNIQYF.

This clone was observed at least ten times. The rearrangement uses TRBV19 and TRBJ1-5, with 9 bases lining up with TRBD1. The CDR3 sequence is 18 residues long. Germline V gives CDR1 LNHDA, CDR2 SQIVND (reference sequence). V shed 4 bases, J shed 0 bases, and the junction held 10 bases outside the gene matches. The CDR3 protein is CASSSGRQGGYSNQPQHF. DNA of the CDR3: TGTGCCAGTAGTAGCGGTCGACAGGGGGGATATAGCAATCAGCCCCAGCATTTT. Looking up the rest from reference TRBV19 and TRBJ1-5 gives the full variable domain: DGGITQSPKYLFRKEGQNVTLSCEQNLNHDAMYWYRQDPGQGLRLIYYSQIVNDFQKGDIAEGYSVSREKKESFPLTVTSAQKNPTAFYLCASSSGRQGGYSNQPQHFGDGTRLSIL.

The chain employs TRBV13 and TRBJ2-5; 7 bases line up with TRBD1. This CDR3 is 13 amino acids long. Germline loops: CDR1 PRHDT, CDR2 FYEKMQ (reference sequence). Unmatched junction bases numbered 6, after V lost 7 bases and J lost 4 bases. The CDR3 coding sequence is TGTGCCAGCACCACAGGGGACGGAGAGACCCAGTACTTC. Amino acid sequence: CASTTGDGETQYF.

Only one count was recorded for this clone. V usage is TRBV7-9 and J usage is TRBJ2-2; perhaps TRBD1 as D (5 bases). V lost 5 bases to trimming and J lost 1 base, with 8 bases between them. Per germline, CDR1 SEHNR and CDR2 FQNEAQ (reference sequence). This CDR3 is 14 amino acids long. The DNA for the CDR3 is TGTGCCAGCAGCCTCGGACAGAACACCGGGGAGCTGTTTTTT. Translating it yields CASSLGQNTGELFF.

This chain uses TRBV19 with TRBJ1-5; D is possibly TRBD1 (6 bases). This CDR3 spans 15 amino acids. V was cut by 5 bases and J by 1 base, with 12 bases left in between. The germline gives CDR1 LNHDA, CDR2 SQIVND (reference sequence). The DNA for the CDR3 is TGTGCCAGTAGTGTGTGGGGACACAGCAATCAGCCCCAGCATTTT. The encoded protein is CASSVWGHSNQPQHF.

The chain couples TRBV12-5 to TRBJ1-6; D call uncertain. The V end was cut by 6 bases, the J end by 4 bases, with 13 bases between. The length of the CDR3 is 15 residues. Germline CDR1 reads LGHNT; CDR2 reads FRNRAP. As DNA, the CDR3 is TGTGCTAGTGGAACGGAGAGTGGGTATAATTCACCCCTCCACTTT. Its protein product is CASGTESGYNSPLHF.

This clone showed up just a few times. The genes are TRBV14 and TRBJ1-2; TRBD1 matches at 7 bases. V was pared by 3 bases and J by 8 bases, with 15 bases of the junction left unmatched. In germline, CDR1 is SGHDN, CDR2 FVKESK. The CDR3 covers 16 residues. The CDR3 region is CASSQARQGALKGYTF. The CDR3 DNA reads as TGTGCCAGCAGCCAGGCCCGACAGGGAGCCTTGAAGGGCTACACCTTC.

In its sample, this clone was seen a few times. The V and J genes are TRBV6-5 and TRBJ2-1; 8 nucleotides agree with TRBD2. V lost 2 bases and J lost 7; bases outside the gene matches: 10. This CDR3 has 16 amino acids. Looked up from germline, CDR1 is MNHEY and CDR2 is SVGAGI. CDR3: CASSYRSVAGRNEQFF. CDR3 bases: TGTGCCAGCAGTTACAGGTCGGTAGCGGGGCGGAATGAGCAGTTCTTC.

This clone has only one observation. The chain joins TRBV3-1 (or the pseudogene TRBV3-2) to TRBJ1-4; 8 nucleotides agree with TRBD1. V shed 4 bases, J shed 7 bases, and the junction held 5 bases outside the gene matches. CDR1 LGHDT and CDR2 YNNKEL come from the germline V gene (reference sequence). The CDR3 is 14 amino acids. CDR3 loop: CASSRTGGGEKLFF. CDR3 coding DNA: TGTGCCAGCAGCCGTACAGGGGGTGGTGAAAAACTGTTTTTT.

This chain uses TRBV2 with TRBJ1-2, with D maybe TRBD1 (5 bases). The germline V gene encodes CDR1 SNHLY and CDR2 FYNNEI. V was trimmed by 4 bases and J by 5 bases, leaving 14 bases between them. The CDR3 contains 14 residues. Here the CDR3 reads CASSVGWEGYGYTF. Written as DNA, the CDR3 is TGTGCCAGCAGTGTTGGATGGGAGGGGTATGGCTACACCTTC.

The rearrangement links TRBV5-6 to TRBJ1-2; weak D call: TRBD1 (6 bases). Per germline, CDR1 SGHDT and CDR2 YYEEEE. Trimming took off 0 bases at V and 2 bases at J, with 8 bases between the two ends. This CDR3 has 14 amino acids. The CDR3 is CASSLDRDNYGYTF. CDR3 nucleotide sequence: TGTGCCAGCAGCTTGGACAGGGACAACTATGGCTACACCTTC.

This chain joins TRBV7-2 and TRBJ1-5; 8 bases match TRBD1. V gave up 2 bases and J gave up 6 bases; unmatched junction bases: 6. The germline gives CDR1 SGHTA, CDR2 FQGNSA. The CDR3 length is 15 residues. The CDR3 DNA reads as TGTGCCAGCAGCTTAAAGCCAGGGGGCGTTCAGCCCCAGCATTTT. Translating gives CASSLKPGGVQPQHF. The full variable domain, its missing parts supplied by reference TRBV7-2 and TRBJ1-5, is GAGVSQSPSNKVTEKGKDVELRCDPISGHTALYWYRQSLGQGLEFLIYFQGNSAPDKSGLPSDRFSAERTGGSVSTLTIQRTQQEDSAVYLCASSLKPGGVQPQHFGDGTRLSIL.

CDR3 nucleotides: TGTGCCAGCAGTGAAGGGGCCTCAGCCAAGAACACTGAAGCTTTCTTT. Its protein product is CASSEGASAKNTEAFF. This chain links TRBV6-1 with TRBJ1-1, with D unclear. Germline CDR1 reads MNHNS; CDR2 reads SASEGT. The CDR3 extends over 16 amino acids. The V gene lost 1 base and the J gene lost 1 base, with 13 bases spanning the gap.

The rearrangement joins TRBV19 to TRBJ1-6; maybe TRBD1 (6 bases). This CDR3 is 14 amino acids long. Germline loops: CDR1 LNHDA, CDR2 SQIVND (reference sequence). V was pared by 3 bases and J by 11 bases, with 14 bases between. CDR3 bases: TGTGCCAGTAGTATTTCGCAGGGGAGGGCACCCCTCCACTTT. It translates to CASSISQGRAPLHF.

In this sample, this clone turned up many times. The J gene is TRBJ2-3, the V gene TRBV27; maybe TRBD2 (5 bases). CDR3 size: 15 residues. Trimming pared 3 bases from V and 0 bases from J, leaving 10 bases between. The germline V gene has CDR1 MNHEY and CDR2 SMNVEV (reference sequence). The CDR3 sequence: CASSFQAASTDTQYF. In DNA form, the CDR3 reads TGTGCCAGCAGTTTCCAAGCGGCTAGCACAGATACGCAGTATTTT.